This T cell receptor (beta chain) emerged from a study of T cell responses to AZD1222 COVID-19 vaccine. Assay: immunoSEQ multiplex PCR; the TCRdb copy retains only in-frame clones and omits some. This repertoire shows approximately 76,000 clones, just over 90% found once; its top ten account for 4.5%. On this clone: The antigen is undetermined.

Study results and limitations: Spike as a whole was targeted by vaccine-associated CD4 TCRs, dominant at 160-218 and 743-854. White British donors predominated, females outnumbered males, and clonal diversity was possibly underestimated.

V was shortened by 0 bases and J by 6 bases, with 9 bases between the two germline ends. The CDR3 consists of 14 residues. From germline, CDR1 is LNHNV and CDR2 YYDKDF (reference sequence). The chain recombines TRBV15 with TRBJ1-5; D gene ambiguous. The sample was peripheral blood, taken on day 0 of MenACWY control vaccination. This TCR came from an adult in good health. The CDR3 DNA follows: TGTGCCACCAGCAGAGACGGGTCGGGTCAGCCCCAGCATTTT. As protein: CATSRDGSGQPQHF. Supplemented by reference TRBV15 and TRBJ1-5, the full variable domain reads DAMVIQNPRYQVTQFGKPVTLSCSQTLNHNVMYWYQQKSSQAPKLLFHYYDKDFNNEADTPDNFQSRRPNTSFCFLDIRSPGLGDTAMYLCATSRDGSGQPQHFGDGTRLSIL.